Here is one TCR beta chain with its context. The target of this receptor is not known. No base quality values were provided; no much bigger clone lies one nucleotide off. Collaborating institutions collected whole blood in K2EDTA tubes following their own protocols. For TCRbeta analysis, collaborators shipped samples in one of three forms: frozen whole blood, isolated PBMCs, or DNA extracted from either of those sample types. The CDR3 numbers 12 residues from cysteine through phenylalanine. Only CDR3 DNA is held: 36 bases, read in frame from base 1. The V end loses 3 bases and the J end loses 10 bases, and a stretch of 12 bases separates them. The germline V gene provides CDR1 SQVTM and CDR2 ANQGSEA. TCRbeta CDR3 regions were amplified from genomic DNA by means of the immunoSEQ Assay, a bias-controlled multiplex PCR. The study's processing was this. The number of nucleated cells in each sample was estimated by amplification of reference gene primers within the assay. To quantify the absolute abundance of each unique TCRbeta CDR3 rearrangement, sequence reads were collapsed and filtered. Productive Simpson clonality was computed per sample as the square root of Simpson's diversity index over productive rearrangements. Drawn from immuneACCESS, this table holds only the in-frame rearrangements with V and J called that TCRdb kept. Clones are partly lost; checked studies trace under half to an unresolved V gene and leave the rest unexplained. V and J calls and clone size are as listed in that table; D and trimming were resolved from the DNA. The sample contains some 150,000 clones, roughly 86% of them found a single time. Of the sample, 10% falls within the top ten clones.

The data stem from a study of blood T cell repertoires in COVID-19 (dated by TCRdb to 2020 to 2022). Looking at the study overall: Samples covering the acute and convalescent phases of COVID-19 were provided by collaborators in the United States, Italy and Spain. The prospective study material was composed of cDNA or gDNA derived from T cells, B-cell-depleted T cells, or PBMCs. Subjects who had been exposed to COVID-19, were actively infected with it, or had recovered from it provided the deeply sampled blood TCRbeta repertoires that made up the dataset. The repertoires were released in a freely available public database intended as a resource for research on the immune response to SARS-CoV-2. Samples came from the ongoing ImmuneRACE study (first 160 participants) plus 1,254 subjects from 6 global collaborators. A de-identified subject ID, COVID-19 status, age in years and sex were almost always included in the sample metadata. HLA class I and class II types, where available, came from metadata supplied by the sample provider rather than from assay-based typing.

The study at large found these results: The amount of clinical and demographic metadata varied by source and participant and was provided uncurated.

The chain is assembled from TRBV29-1 and TRBJ1-4; the best D guess is TRBD1, with 5 bases matching. This TCR came from a man in his fifties or sixties with active or convalescent COVID-19. Sequencing used peripheral blood. At the DNA level, the sequence is TGCAGCGTTGAGATGATCGGGGGAAAACTGTTTTTT. Its coded protein is CSVEMIGGKLFF.